What follows is one T cell receptor (beta chain) and its context. Its antigen remains unknown. The sample originates from a study of cytomegalovirus exposure and HLA in healthy donors. Study results and limitations: CMV antigen specificity of a few CMV-associated chains was confirmed in vitro.

PCR amplification relied on 60 Vbeta primers (plus 13 Jbeta primers). Clones were sequenced by immunoSEQ multiplex PCR, and TCRdb holds only the in-frame ones, with some missing. The sample consists of about 160,000 clones, approximately 79% of them appearing once. At sampling all donors were nominally healthy, likely with unrecorded immune exposures. Sequencing was performed on PBMCs. The sequence came from a man between 60 and 75 years old in good health and CMV-seronegative.

The CDR3 sequence: CASSPRSARDTEAFF. The CDR3 region has the DNA TGTGCCAGCTCACCCCGATCGGCTAGAGACACTGAAGCTTTCTTT. J is TRBJ1-1 and V is TRBV18; D remains unclear. V lost 3 bases and J lost 3, with 14 bases in between. The CDR3 runs to 15 residues. Per the germline V gene, CDR1 is KGHSH and CDR2 is LQKENI.